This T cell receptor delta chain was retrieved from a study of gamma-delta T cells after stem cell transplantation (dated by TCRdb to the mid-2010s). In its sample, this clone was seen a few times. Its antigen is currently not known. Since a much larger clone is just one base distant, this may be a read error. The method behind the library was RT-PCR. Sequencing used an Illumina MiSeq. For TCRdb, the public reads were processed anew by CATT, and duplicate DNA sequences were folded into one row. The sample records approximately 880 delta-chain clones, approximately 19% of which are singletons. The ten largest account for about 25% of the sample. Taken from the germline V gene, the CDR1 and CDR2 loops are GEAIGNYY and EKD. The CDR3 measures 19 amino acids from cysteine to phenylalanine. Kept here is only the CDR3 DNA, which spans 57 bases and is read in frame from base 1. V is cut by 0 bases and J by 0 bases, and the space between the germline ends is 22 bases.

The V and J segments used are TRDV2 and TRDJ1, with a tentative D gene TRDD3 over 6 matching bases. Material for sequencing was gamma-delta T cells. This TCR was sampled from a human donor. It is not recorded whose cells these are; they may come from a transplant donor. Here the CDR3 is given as CACDTVGGGLRGYTDKLIF. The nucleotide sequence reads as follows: TGTGCCTGTGACACCGTAGGAGGGGGCCTTAGGGGATACACCGATAAACTCATCTTT.